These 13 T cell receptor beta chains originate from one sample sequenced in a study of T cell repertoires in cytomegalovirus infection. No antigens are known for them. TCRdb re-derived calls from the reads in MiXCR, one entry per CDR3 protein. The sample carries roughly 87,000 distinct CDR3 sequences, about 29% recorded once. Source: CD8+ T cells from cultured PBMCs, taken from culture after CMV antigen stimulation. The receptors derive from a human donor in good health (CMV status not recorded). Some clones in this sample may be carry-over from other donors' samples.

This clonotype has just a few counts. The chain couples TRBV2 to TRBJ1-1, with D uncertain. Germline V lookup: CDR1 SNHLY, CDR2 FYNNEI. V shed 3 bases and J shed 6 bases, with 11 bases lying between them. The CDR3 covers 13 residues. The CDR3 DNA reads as TGTGCCAGCAGTGAGGGCCCCCCCGCTGAAGCTTTCTTT. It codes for CASSEGPPAEAFF.

The chain's CDR3 is CASSITGQSNTEAFF. The CDR3 DNA reads TGTGCCAGCAGCATCACAGGGCAATCGAACACTGAAGCTTTCTTT. This rearrangement joins TRBV5-5 to TRBJ1-1, with D perhaps TRBD1 (6 bases). The V end was cut by 4 bases, the J end by 1 base, with 14 bases between. This CDR3 comprises 15 residues. The germline V gene encodes CDR1 SGHKS and CDR2 YYEKEE (reference sequence).

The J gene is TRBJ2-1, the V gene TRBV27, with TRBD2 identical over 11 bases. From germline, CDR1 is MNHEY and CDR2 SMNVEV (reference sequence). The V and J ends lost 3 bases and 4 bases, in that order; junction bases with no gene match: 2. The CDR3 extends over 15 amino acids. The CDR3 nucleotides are TGTGCCAGCAGTTTTAGCGGGGGGGGGTACAATGAGCAGTTCTTC. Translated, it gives CASSFSGGGYNEQFF.

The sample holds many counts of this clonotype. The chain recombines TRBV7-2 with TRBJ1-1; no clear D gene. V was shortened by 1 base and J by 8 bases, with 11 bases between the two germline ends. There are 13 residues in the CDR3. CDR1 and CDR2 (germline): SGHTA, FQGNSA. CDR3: CASSLVETVEAFF. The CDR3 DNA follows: TGTGCCAGCAGCTTAGTCGAGACCGTGGAAGCTTTCTTT. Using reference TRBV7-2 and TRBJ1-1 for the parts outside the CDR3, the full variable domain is GAGVSQSPSNKVTEKGKDVELRCDPISGHTALYWYRQSLGQGLEFLIYFQGNSAPDKSGLPSDRFSAERTGGSVSTLTIQRTQQEDSAVYLCASSLVETVEAFFGQGTRLTVV.

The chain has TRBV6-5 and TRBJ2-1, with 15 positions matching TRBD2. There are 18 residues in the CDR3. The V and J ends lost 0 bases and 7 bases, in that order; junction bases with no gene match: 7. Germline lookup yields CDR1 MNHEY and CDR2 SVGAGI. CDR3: CASSYSGLAGGLENEQFF. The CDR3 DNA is TGTGCCAGCAGTTACTCCGGACTAGCGGGGGGGCTGGAGAATGAGCAGTTCTTC.

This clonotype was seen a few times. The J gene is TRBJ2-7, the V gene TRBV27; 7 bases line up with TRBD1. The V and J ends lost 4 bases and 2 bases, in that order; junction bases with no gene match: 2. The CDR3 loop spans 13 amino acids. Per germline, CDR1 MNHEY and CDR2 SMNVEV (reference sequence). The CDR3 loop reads CASSWDRAYEQYF. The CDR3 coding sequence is TGTGCCAGCAGTTGGGACAGAGCCTACGAGCAGTACTTC.

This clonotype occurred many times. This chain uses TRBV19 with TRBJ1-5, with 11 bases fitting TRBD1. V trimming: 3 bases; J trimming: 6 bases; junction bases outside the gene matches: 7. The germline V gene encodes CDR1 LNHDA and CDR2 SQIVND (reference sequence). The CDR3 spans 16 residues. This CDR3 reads CASSIGDRGSGQPQHF. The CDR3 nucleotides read TGTGCCAGTAGTATTGGGGACAGGGGGAGTGGTCAGCCCCAGCATTTT.

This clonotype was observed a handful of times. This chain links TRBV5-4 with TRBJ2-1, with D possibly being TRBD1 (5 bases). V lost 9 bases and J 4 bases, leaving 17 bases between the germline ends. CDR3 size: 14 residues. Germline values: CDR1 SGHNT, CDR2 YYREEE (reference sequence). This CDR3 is CATGRDTLYNEQFF. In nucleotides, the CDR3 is TGTGCCACGGGCAGGGATACACTATACAATGAGCAGTTCTTC.

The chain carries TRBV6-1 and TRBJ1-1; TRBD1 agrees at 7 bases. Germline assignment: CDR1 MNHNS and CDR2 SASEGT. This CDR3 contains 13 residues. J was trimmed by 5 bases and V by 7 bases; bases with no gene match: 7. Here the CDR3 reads CASNPQGVTEAFF. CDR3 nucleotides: TGTGCCAGCAACCCCCAGGGGGTTACTGAAGCTTTCTTT.

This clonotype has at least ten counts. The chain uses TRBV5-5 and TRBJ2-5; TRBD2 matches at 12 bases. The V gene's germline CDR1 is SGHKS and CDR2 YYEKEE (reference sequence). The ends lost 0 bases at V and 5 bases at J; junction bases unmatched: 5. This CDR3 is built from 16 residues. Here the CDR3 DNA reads TGTGCCAGCAGCTTGGTTGCTAGCGGGGGGGCGGAGACCCAGTACTTC. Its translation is CASSLVASGGAETQYF. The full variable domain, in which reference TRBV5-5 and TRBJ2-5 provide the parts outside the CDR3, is DAGVTQSPTHLIKTRGQQVTLRCSPISGHKSVSWYQQVLGQGPQFIFQYYEKEERGRGNFPDRFSARQFPNYSSELNVNALLLGDSALYLCASSLVASGGAETQYFGPGTRLLVL.

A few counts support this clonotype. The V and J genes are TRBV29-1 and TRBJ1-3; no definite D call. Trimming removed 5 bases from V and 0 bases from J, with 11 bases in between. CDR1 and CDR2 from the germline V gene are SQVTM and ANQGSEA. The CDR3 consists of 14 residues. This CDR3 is CSVPDKSSGNTIYF. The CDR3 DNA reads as TGCAGCGTTCCCGACAAGAGCTCTGGAAACACCATATATTTT.

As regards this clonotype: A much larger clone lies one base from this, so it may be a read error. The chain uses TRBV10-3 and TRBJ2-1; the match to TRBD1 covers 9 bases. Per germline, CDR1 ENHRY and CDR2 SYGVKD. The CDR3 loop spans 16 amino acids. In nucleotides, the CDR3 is TGTGCCAACAGTGGTAAACAGGGGGCTGGGGACAATGAGCAGTTCTTC. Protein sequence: CANSGKQGAGDNEQFF.

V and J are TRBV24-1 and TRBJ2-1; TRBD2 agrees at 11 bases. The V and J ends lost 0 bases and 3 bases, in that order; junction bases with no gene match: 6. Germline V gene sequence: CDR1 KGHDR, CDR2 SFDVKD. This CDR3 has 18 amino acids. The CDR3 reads CATSDLAGTSGSYNEQFF. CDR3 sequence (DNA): TGTGCCACCAGTGATTTGGCCGGGACTAGCGGTAGCTACAATGAGCAGTTCTTC.